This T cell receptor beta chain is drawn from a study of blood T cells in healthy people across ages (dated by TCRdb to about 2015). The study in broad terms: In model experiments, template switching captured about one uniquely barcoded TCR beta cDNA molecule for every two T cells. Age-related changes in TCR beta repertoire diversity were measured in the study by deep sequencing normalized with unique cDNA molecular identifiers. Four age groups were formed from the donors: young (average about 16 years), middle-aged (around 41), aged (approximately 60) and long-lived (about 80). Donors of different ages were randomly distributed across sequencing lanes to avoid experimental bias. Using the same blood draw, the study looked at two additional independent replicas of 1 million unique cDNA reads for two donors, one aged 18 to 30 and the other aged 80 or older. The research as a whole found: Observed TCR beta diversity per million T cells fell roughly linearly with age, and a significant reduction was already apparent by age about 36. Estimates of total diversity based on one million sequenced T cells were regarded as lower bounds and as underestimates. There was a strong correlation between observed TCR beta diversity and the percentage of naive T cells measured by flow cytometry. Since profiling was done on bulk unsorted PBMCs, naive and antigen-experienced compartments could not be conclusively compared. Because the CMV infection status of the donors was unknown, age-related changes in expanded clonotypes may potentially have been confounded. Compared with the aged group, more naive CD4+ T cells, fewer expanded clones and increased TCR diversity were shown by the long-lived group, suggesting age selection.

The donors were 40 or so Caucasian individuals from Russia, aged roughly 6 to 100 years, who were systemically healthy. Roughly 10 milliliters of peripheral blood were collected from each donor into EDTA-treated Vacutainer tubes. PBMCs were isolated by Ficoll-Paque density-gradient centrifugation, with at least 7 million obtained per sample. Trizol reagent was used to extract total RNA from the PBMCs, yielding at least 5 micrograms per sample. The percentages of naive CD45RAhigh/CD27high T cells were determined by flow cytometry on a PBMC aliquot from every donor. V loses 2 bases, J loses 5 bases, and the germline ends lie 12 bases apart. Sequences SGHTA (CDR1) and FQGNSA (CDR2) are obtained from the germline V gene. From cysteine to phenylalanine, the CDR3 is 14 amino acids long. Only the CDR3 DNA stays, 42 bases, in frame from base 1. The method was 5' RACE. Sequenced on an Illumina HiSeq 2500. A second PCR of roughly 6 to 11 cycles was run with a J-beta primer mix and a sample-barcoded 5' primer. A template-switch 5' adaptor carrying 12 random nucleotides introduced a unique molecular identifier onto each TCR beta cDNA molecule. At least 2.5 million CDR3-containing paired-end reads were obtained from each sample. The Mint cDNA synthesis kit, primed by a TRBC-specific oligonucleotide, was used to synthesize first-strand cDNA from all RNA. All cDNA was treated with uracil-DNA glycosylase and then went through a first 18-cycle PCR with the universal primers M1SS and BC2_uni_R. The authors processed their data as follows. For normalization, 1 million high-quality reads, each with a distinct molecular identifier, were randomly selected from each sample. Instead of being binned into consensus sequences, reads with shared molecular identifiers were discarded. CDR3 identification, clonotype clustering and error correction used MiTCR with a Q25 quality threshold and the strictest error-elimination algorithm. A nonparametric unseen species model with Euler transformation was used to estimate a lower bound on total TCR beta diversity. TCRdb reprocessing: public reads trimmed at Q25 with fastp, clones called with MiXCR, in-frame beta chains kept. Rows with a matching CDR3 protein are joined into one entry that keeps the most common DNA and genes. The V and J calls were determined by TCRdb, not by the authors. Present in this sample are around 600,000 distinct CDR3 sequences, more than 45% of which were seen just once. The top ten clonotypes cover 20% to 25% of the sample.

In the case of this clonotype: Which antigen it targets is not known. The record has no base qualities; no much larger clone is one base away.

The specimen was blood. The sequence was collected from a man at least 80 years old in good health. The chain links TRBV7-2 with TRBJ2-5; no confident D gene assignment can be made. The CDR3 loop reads CASSLSRATETQYF. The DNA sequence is TGTGCCAGCAGCTTATCACGAGCAACCGAGACCCAGTACTTC.